A single T cell receptor beta chain is shown here with its context. Its antigen remains unknown. These data belong to a study of post-analysis software for immune sequencing data. Study conclusions and caveats: Multiple sclerosis patients showed significantly lower normalized Chao1 diversity than controls did.

The TCR beta cDNA libraries carried unique molecular identifiers. Input amounts of roughly 0.85 to 11 million T cells were used. These gave around 500,000 cDNA molecules, so each molecule approximated one T cell. MiXCR was run by TCRdb on the PCR reads, yielding one entry per CDR3 protein. The sample has under 650,000 distinct CDR3 sequences, 44% seen once; the top ten hold over 1.5%. The TCR comes from a girl aged 10 to 17 with multiple sclerosis. Sequencing was performed on blood.

The CDR3 loop reads CASRLTAGGPGETQYF. The CDR3 DNA reads TGCGCCAGCAGGTTGACAGCGGGGGGGCCCGGTGAGACCCAGTACTTC. The V call is TRBV5-1, the J call TRBJ2-5; TRBD2 matches at 10 bases. Losses at the gene ends were 5 bases for V and 5 bases for J; bases not matched to a gene: 12. Germline V gene data show CDR1 as SGHRS and CDR2 as YFSETQ. There are 16 residues in the CDR3.